One sample yielded the 12 T cell receptor beta chains listed below, sequenced in a study of memory CD4+ T cells and cytomegalovirus serostatus (dated by TCRdb to the late 2010s). A FACSAria II was used to sort memory CD4+ T cells, defined as single viable CD3+CD4+CD8-CD45RO+ cells. The library came from the immunoSEQ multiplex PCR assay. The clones in this table, taken by TCRdb from immuneACCESS, are in-frame only. Not every clone is retained; where verified, under half of the shortfall comes from an unresolved V gene, and the cause of the rest is unknown. The sample yields some 60,000 clones; about 81% were counted once. The top ten clonotypes cover about 1% of the sample. What was sequenced was memory CD4+ T cells from blood. The receptor source for this set is an adult in good health and CMV-seronegative.

The chain carries TRBV27 and TRBJ2-7; TRBD2 agrees at 10 bases. The CDR3 is 16 residues long. Germline CDR1 reads MNHEY; CDR2 reads SMNVEV (reference sequence). Losses at the gene ends were 3 bases for V and 5 bases for J; bases not matched to a gene: 10. The DNA of the CDR3 is TGTGCCAGCAGTTTCCGACTAAGCGGGAGGGCCAACGAGCAGTACTTC. This sequence encodes CASSFRLSGRANEQYF.

The chain couples TRBV18 to TRBJ2-7; 10 bases match TRBD2. Germline values: CDR1 KGHSH, CDR2 LQKENI. J gave up 3 bases and V 4 bases, and 9 bases lay outside the gene matches. The CDR3 covers 16 residues. CDR3 bases: TGTGCCAGCTCACTGGCCCTAGCGGGAGTAAGCTACGAGCAGTACTTC. It is translated as CASSLALAGVSYEQYF.

The chain joins TRBV2 to TRBJ2-2; 10 positions match TRBD1. V lost 4 bases and J lost 4; bases outside the gene matches: 3. The CDR3 covers 15 residues. Germline assignment: CDR1 SNHLY and CDR2 FYNNEI. The CDR3 DNA reads as TGTGCCAGCAGTGTAGGGACAGGGGTCACCGGGGAGCTGTTTTTT. Amino acids: CASSVGTGVTGELFF.

V usage is TRBV18 and J usage is TRBJ2-1; D unclear. Deletions cut 3 bases from V and 9 bases from J, with 9 bases between. The CDR3 is made up of 12 amino acids. The V gene's germline CDR1 is KGHSH and CDR2 LQKENI. The CDR3 is CASSPGSIEQFF. CDR3 nucleotide sequence: TGTGCCAGCTCACCGGGCTCGATTGAGCAGTTCTTC.

V is TRBV18 and J is TRBJ2-5, with D tentatively TRBD2 (6 bases). The germline gives CDR1 KGHSH, CDR2 LQKENI. V was shortened by 3 bases and J by 7 bases, with 12 bases between the two germline ends. CDR3 size: 13 residues. CDR3 in amino acids: CASSPEGTGTQYF. DNA for the CDR3: TGTGCCAGCTCACCGGAGGGGACGGGGACCCAGTACTTC.

This clone was recorded once. The chain recombines TRBV28 with TRBJ1-3, with 8 bases lining up with TRBD1. The CDR3 contains 17 residues. The germline V gene has CDR1 MDHEN and CDR2 SYDVKM. V was pared by 2 bases and J by 0 bases, with 6 bases of the junction left unmatched. The CDR3 nucleotides are TGTGCCAGCAGTTTACACGGACAGGGTCTCTCTGGAAACACCATATATTTT. Protein sequence: CASSLHGQGLSGNTIYF.

This chain connects TRBV6-5 to TRBJ1-1; a possible D gene is TRBD1 (5 bases). This CDR3 comprises 15 residues. Trimming pared 2 bases from V and 7 bases from J, leaving 17 bases between. The germline gives CDR1 MNHEY, CDR2 SVGAGI. This CDR3 reads CASSYGDLNRGEAFF. The DNA of the CDR3 is TGTGCCAGCAGTTACGGGGACCTTAACCGCGGTGAAGCTTTCTTT.

This clone was counted between two and nine times. The gene calls are TRBV9 and TRBJ2-4; perhaps TRBD2 as D (6 bases). CDR3 size: 15 residues. Trimming removed 0 bases from V and 3 bases from J, with 10 bases in between. From germline, CDR1 is SGDLS and CDR2 YYNGEE. The CDR3 protein is CASSVGDGSKNIQYF. CDR3 nucleotides: TGTGCCAGCAGCGTAGGAGACGGGAGCAAAAACATTCAGTACTTC.

As concerns this clone: The identical CDR3 is also encoded by other nucleotide sequences in the sample. The V and J genes are TRBV7-9 and TRBJ1-1; 7 positions agree with TRBD1. There are 14 residues in the CDR3. In germline, CDR1 is SEHNR, CDR2 FQNEAQ (reference sequence). Germline trimming cut 5 bases from V and 4 bases from J; bases unmatched to any gene: 7. Written as DNA, the CDR3 is TGTGCCAGCAGCCTCGAGGGGGCGGGCACTGAAGCTTTCTTT. This translates into CASSLEGAGTEAFF.

The gene calls are TRBV10-3 and TRBJ1-5; perhaps TRBD1 as D (6 bases). There are 14 residues in the CDR3. Trimming stripped 9 bases from V and 6 bases from J, with 18 bases between. Germline-derived CDR1 and CDR2 are ENHRY and SYGVKD. CDR3 DNA sequence: TGTGCCATATGGGAGGGGGTAGTCGGTCAGCCCCAGCATTTT. Translating it yields CAIWEGVVGQPQHF.

The CDR3 is CASSLKSGSGSYNEQFF. The DNA for the CDR3 is TGTGCCAGCAGCTTAAAGAGCGGGAGTGGGTCTTACAATGAGCAGTTCTTC. V usage is TRBV7-3 and J usage is TRBJ2-1; 8 bases fit TRBD2. Germline trimming cut 1 base from V and 4 bases from J; bases unmatched to any gene: 9. The V gene's germline CDR1 is SGHTA and CDR2 FQGTGA. CDR3 length: 17 residues.

The chain carries TRBV9 and TRBJ2-1; maybe TRBD2 (6 bases). This CDR3 has 14 amino acids. With 0 bases removed from V and 6 bases from J, the gap between germline ends came to 10 bases. Germline values: CDR1 SGDLS, CDR2 YYNGEE. The CDR3 here is CASSVAGVGNEQFF. The CDR3 bases are TGTGCCAGCAGCGTAGCGGGAGTTGGCAATGAGCAGTTCTTC.